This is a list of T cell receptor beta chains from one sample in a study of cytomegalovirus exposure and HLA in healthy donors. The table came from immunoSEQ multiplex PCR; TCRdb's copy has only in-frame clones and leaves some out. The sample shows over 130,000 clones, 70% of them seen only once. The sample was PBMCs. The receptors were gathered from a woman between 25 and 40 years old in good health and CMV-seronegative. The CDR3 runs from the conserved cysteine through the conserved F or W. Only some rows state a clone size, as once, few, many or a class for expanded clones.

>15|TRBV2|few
CASTSKDSFSYGYTF
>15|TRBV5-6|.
CASSLSPGGLGEQYF
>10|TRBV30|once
CAWRGAEAFF
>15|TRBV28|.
CASSVQGGGYNEQLF
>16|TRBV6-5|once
CASSYSLGRAKNIQYF
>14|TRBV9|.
CASSASGYNYGYTF
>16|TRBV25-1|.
CASRAGGQGDTDTQYF
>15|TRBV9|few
CASSVTGVRTDTQYF
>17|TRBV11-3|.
CASSLDQTSPSYNEQFF
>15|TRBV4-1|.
CASSQVQALSTEAFF
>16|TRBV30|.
CAWSGSRTGVMPPLHF
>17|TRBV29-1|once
CSVLGLAGGIATDTQYF
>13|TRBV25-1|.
CASSPATGVKAFF
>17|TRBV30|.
CAWSVRVRVLEVTEAFF
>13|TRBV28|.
CASSRHGSNEQYF
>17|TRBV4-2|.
CASSQDFDANRGQPQHF
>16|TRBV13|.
CASSLGTGYYNSPLHF
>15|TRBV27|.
CASSRTGGLYNEQFF
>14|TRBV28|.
CASSPGQASYGYTF
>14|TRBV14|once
CASSQGGGNQPQHF
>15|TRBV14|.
CASSQVAGSFTEAFF
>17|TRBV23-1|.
CASSQSVGGPGANVLTF
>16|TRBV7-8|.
CASSLVPGQGEMRAFF
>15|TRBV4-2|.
CASSQGTSGSYEQFF
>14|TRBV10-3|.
CAISGDRGQGGYTF
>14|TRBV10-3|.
CAISGTSASYEQYF
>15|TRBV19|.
CASSISTSGHNEQFF
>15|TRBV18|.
CASSPGQGATGELFF
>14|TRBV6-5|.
CASSPGQAGYGYTF
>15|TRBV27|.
CASSPLARASYEQYF
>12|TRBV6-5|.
CASEEGNTEAFF
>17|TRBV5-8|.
CASSLGDILSGANVLTF
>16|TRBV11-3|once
CASSLAVAGNTDTQYF
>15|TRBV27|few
CASTEFGTATNEQFF
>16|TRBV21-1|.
CASSSRTGGYFLGKFF
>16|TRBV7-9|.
CASSLAIGQGLTEAFF
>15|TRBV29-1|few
CSVDRTSGYQETQYF
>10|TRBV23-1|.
CVPPGPGYTF
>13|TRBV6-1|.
CASSKHETYGYTF
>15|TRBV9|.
CASSVTLAGQETQYF
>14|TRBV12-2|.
CASRLGWPVWWLFF
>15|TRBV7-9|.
CASSRGTESNQPQHF
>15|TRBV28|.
CASSLRDRGYTEAFF
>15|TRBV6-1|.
CASTSRVRRREKLFF
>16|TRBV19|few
CASTFRSRSSYNEQFF
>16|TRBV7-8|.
CASSLEAHTGVYGYTF
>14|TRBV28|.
CASSLNGQSHSLFF
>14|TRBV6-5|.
CASSKTGEGQPQHF
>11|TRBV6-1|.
CASYGEYGYTF
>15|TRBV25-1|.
CASSEWTGVNGELFF
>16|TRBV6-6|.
CASSLGGEGYNQPQHF